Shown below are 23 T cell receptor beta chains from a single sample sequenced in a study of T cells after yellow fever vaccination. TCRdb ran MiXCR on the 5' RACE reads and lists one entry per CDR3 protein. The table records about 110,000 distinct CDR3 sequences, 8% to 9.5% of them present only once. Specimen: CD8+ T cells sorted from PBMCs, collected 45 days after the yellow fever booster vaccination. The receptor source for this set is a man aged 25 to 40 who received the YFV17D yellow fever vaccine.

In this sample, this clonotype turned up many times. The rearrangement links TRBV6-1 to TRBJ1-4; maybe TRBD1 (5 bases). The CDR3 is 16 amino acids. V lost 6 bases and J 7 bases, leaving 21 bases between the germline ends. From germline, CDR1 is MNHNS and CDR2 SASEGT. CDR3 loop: CASSLYPPGQGEKLFF. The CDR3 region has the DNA TGTGCCAGCAGCCTTTACCCCCCGGGGCAGGGTGAAAAACTGTTTTTT.

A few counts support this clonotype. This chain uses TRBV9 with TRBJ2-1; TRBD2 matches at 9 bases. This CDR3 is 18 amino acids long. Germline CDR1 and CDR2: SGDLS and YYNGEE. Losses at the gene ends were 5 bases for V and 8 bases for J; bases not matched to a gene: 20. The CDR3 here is CASSPALAGWGGGDEQFF. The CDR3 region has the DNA TGTGCCAGCAGTCCAGCTCTAGCGGGATGGGGTGGGGGGGATGAGCAGTTCTTC.

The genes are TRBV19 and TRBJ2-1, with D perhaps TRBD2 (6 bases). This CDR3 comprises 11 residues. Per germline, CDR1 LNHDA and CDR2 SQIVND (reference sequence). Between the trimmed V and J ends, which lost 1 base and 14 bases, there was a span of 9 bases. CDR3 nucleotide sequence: TGTGCCAGTAGTATAGGGGGGGATAAGTTCTTC. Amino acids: CASSIGGDKFF. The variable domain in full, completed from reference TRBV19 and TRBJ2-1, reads DGGITQSPKYLFRKEGQNVTLSCEQNLNHDAMYWYRQDPGQGLRLIYYSQIVNDFQKGDIAEGYSVSREKKESFPLTVTSAQKNPTAFYLCASSIGGDKFFGPGTRLTVL.

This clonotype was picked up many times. The CDR3 protein is CASQGGDTQYF. The CDR3 DNA is TGTGCCAGCCAAGGGGGGGATACGCAGTATTTT. This chain links TRBV6-6 with TRBJ2-3; tentatively, D is TRBD1 or TRBD2 (6 bases each). Germline V gives CDR1 MNHNY, CDR2 SVGAGI (reference sequence). The CDR3 contains 11 residues. Trimming took 8 bases from V and 6 from J, leaving 9 bases between them.

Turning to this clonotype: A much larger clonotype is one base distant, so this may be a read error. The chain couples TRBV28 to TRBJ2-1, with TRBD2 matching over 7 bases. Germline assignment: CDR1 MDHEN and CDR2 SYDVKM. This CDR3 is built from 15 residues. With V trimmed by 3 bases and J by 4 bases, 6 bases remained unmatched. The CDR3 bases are TGTGCCAGCAGTTTCGATTCTAGCGGTTACAATGAGCAGTTCTTC. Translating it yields CASSFDSSGYNEQFF.

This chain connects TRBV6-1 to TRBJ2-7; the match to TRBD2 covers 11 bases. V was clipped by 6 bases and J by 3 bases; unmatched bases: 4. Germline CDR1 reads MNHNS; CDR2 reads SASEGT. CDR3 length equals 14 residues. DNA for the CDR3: TGTGCCAGCAGCCAGACTAGCGGGATCTACGAGCAGTACTTC. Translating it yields CASSQTSGIYEQYF.

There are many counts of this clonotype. The CDR3 sequence is CASSWPTGFTNTGELFF. CDR3 in DNA: TGCGCCAGCAGCTGGCCGACAGGCTTCACGAACACCGGGGAGCTGTTTTTT. The chain links TRBV5-1 to TRBJ2-2, with D tentatively TRBD1 (6 bases). The CDR3 loop spans 17 amino acids. Germline V gene lookup returns CDR1 SGHRS and CDR2 YFSETQ. Trimming removed 3 bases at V and 0 bases at J, with 15 bases between.

The DNA for the CDR3 is TGTGCCACCAGCCCAAGGAATCAGCCCCAGCATTTT. It codes for CATSPRNQPQHF. The chain has TRBV15 and TRBJ1-5; no clear D gene. The V and J ends lost 5 bases and 4 bases respectively, with 6 bases between them. This CDR3 contains 12 residues. From germline, CDR1 is LNHNV and CDR2 YYDKDF (reference sequence).

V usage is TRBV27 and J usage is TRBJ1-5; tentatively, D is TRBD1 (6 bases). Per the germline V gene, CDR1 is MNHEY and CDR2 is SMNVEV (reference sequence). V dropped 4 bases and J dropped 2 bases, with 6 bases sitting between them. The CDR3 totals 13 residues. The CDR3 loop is CASSWTGNQPQHF. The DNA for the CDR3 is TGTGCCAGCAGTTGGACAGGCAATCAGCCCCAGCATTTT.

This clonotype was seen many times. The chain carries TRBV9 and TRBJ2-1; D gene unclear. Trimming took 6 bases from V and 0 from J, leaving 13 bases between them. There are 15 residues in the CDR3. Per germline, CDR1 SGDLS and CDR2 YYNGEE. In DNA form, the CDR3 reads TGTGCCAGCACTAACGGGCTGAGCTCCTACAATGAGCAGTTCTTC. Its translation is CASTNGLSSYNEQFF.

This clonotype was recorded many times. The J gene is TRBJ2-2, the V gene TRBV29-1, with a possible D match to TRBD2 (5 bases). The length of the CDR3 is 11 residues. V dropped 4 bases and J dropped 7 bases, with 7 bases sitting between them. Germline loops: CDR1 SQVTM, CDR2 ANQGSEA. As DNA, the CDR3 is TGCAGCGTTGTAGCGATCGGGGAGCTGTTTTTT. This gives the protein CSVVAIGELFF.

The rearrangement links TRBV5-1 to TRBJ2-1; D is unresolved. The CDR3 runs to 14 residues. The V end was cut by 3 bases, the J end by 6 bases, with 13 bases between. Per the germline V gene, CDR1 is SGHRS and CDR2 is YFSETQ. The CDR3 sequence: CASSYDDSPNEQFF. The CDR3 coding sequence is TGCGCCAGCAGCTATGATGACTCTCCCAATGAGCAGTTCTTC.

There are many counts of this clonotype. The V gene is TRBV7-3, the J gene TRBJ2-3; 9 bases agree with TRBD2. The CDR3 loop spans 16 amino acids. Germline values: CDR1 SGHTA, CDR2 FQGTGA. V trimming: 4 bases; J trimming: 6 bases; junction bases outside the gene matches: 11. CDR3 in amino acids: CASSSTGLAGRDTQYF. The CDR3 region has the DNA TGTGCCAGCAGCTCTACTGGGCTAGCGGGACGGGATACGCAGTATTTT.

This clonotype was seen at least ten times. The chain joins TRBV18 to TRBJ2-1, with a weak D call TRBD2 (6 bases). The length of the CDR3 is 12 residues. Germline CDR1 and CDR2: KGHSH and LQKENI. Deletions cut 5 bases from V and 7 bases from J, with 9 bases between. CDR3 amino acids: CASSIGGNEQFF. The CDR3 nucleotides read TGTGCCAGCTCAATAGGAGGGAATGAGCAGTTCTTC.

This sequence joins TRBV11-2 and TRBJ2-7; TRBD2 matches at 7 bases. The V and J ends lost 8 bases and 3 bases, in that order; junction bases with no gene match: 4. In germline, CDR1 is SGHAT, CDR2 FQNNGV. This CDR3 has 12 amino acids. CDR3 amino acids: CASLGGDYEQYF. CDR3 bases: TGTGCCAGCTTGGGGGGGGACTACGAGCAGTACTTC.

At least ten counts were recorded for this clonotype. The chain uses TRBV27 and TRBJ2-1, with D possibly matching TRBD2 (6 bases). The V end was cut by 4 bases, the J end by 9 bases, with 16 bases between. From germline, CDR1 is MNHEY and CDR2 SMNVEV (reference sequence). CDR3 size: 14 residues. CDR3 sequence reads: CASSSLDGSCEQFF. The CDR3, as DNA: TGTGCCAGCAGTTCCCTGGACGGGAGTTGTGAGCAGTTCTTC.

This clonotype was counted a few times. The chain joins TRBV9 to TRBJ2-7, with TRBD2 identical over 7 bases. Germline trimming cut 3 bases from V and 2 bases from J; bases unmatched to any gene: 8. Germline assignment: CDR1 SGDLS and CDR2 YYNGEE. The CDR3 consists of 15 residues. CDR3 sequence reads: CASSDLSGPPYEQYF. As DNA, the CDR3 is TGTGCCAGCAGCGACCTTAGCGGGCCACCCTACGAGCAGTACTTC.

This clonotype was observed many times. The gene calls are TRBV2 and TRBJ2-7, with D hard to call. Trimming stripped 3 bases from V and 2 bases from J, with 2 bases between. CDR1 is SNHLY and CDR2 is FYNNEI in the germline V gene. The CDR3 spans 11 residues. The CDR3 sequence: CASSDAYEQYF. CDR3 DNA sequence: TGTGCCAGCAGTGATGCCTACGAGCAGTACTTC.

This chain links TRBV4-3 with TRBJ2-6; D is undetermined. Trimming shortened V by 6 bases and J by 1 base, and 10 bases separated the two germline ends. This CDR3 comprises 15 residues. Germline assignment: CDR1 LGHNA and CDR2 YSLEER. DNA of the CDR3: TGCGCCAGCAGTGACTCTTGGTCTGGGGCCAACGTCCTGACTTTC. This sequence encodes CASSDSWSGANVLTF.

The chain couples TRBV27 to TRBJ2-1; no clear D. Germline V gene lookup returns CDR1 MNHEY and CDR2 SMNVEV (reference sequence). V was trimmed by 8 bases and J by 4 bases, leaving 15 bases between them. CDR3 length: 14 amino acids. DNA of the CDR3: TGTGCCAGCGCCTCCTCGACTCGGTACAATGAGCAGTTCTTC. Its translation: CASASSTRYNEQFF.

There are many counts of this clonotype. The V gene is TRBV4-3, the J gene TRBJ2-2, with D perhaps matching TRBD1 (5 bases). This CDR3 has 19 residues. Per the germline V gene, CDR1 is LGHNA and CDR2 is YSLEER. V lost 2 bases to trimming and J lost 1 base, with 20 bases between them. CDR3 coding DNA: TGCGCCAGCAGCCAATCCCTTATGGTGTCAGGGTGGAACACCGGGGAGCTGTTTTTT. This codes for CASSQSLMVSGWNTGELFF.

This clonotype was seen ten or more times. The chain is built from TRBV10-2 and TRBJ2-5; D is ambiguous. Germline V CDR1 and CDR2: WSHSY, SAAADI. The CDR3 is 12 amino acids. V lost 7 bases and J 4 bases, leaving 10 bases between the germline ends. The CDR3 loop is CASTSGPETQYF. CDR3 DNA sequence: TGCGCCAGCACCTCCGGGCCAGAGACCCAGTACTTC.

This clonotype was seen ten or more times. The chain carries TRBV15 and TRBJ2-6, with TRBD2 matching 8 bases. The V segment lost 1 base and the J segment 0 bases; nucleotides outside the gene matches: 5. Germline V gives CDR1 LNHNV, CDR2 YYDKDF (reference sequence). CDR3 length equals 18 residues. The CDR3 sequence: CATSRVASGSSGANVLTF. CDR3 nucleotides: TGTGCCACCAGCAGAGTTGCGAGCGGGAGCTCTGGGGCCAACGTCCTGACTTTC.